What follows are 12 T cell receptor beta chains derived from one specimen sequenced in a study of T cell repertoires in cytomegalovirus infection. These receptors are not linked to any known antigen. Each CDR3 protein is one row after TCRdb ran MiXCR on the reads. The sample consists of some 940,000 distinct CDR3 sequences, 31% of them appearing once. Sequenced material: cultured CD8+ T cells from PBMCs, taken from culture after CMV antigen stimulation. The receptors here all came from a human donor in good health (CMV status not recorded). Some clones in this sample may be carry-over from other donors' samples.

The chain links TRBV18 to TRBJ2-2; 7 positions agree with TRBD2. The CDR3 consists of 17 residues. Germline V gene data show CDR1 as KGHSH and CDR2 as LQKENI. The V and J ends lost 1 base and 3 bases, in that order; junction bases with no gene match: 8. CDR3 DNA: TGTGCCAGCTCACCACGCTCCAGCGGGGTTTACACCGGGGAGCTGTTTTTT. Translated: CASSPRSSGVYTGELFF.

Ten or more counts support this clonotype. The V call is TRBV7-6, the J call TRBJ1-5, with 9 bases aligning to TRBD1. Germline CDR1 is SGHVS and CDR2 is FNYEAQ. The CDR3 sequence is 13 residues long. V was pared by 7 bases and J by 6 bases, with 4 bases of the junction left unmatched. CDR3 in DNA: TGTGCCAGCACAAAGGACAGGGGTCAGCCCCAGCATTTT. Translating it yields CASTKDRGQPQHF.

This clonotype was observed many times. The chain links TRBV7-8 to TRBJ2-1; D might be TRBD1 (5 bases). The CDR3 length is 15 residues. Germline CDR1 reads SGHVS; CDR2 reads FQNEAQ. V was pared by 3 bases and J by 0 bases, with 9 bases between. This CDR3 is CASSFRQSSYNEQFF. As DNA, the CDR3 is TGTGCCAGCAGCTTTCGACAGAGCTCCTACAATGAGCAGTTCTTC.

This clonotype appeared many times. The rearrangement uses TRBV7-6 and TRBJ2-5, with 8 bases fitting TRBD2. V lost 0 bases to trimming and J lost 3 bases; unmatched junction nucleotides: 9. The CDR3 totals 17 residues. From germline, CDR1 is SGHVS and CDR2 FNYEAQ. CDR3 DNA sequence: TGTGCCAGCAGCTTAGCTGTAGCGGGACTGAAAGAAGAGACCCAGTACTTC. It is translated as CASSLAVAGLKEETQYF.

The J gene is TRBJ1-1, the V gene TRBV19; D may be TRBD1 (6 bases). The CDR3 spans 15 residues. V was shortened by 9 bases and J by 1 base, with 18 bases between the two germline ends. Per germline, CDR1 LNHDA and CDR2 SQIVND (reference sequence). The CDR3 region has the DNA TGTGCCAGCCAAATAAGGGGGGCCGCGAACACTGAAGCTTTCTTT. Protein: CASQIRGAANTEAFF.

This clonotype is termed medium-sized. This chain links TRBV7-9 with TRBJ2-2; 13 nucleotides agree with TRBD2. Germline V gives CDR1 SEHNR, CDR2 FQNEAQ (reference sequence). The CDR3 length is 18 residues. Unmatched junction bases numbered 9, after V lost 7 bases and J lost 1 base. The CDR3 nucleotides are TGTGCCAGCACCAATGGACTAGCGGGGGTAATGAACACCGGGGAGCTGTTTTTT. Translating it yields CASTNGLAGVMNTGELFF.

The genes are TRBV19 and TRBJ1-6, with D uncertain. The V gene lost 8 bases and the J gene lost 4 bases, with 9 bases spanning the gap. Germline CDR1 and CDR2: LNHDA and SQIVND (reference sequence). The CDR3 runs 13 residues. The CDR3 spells CASSTEYNSPLHF. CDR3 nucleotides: TGTGCCAGTTCGACCGAGTATAATTCACCCCTCCACTTT.

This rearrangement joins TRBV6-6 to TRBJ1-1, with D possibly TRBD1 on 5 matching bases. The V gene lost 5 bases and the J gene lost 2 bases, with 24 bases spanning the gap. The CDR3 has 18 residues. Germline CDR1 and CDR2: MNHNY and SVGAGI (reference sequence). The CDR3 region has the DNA TGTGCCAGCAGTGGGGGGGGGTACCTCTGGGGAACAAACACTGAAGCTTTCTTT. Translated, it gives CASSGGGYLWGTNTEAFF.

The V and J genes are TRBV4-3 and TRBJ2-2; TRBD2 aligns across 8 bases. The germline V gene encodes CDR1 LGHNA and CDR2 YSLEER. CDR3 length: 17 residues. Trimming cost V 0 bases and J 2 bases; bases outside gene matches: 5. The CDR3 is CASSQDGAGGNTGELFF. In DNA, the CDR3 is TGCGCCAGCAGCCAAGATGGGGCGGGGGGAAACACCGGGGAGCTGTTTTTT.

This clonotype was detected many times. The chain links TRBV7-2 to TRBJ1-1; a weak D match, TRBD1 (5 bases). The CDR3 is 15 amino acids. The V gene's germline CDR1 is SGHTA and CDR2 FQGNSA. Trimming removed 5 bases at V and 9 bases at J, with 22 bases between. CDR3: CASSPSTTPRAQAFF. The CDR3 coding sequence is TGTGCCAGCAGCCCTAGCACTACTCCCAGGGCCCAAGCTTTCTTT.

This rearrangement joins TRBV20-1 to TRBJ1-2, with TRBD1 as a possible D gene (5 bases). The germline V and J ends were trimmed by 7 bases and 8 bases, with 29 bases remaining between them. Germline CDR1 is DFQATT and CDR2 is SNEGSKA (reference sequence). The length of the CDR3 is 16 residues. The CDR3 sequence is CSEGIQGRPTGWGYTF. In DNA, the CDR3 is TGCAGTGAGGGAATTCAGGGACGGCCAACAGGTTGGGGCTACACCTTC.

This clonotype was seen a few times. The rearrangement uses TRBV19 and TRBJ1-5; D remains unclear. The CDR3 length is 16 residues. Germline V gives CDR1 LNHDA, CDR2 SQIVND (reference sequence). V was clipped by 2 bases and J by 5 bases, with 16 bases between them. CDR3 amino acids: CASSINTVVGDQPQHF. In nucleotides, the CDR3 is TGTGCCAGTAGTATAAACACAGTAGTTGGGGATCAGCCCCAGCATTTT. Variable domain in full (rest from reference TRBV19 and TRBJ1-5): DGGITQSPKYLFRKEGQNVTLSCEQNLNHDAMYWYRQDPGQGLRLIYYSQIVNDFQKGDIAEGYSVSREKKESFPLTVTSAQKNPTAFYLCASSINTVVGDQPQHFGDGTRLSIL.